This T cell receptor (beta chain) is from a study of T cells in Graves' hyperthyroidism and ophthalmopathy. Overall study findings and caveats: Ophthalmopathy and stable hyperthyroidism were separated by a 13 V-J model. Progression to ophthalmopathy was predicted a median of roughly 6.6 months early.

Amplified TCR beta CDR3 regions came from RNA transcripts. First-round RT-PCR targeting the TCR CDR3 was performed with the HTBI primer set. In TCRdb, the multiplex PCR reads were re-called with MiXCR into one record per CDR3 protein. The data hold hundreds of thousands of distinct CDR3 sequences, with 38% observed a single time. Patients aged 18 to 65 with hyperthyroidism were newly diagnosed, with duration under 2 months. Patients having uncontrolled infection, another autoimmune disease, pregnancy or lactation were not included. There are 15 residues in the CDR3. V was pared by 6 bases and J by 4 bases, with 18 bases between. About this clonotype itself: Its antigen remains unknown.

The source is a man between 18 and 29 years old with Graves' hyperthyroidism. Material: blood. The chain uses TRBV12-3 or TRBV12-4 and TRBJ1-1, with D perhaps TRBD1 (5 bases). Written as DNA, the CDR3 is TGTGCCAGCAGCCAAGATTGGGGCGGCAGCACTGAAGCTTTCTTT. It codes for CASSQDWGGSTEAFF.